This TCR beta chain was obtained from a study of cytomegalovirus exposure and HLA in healthy donors (dated by TCRdb to 2017 to 2019). Study-wide context: A later analysis indicated that the 95 to 150 validation repertoires were generated on the platform also employed for the 666 repertoires of the first cohort. Besides the first cohort of more than 650 subjects, a separate validation cohort made up of 90 to 150 different subjects was used. High-throughput TCR immunosequencing, statistical association of individual TCRs with disease status, and machine learning were combined to predict cytomegalovirus infection status. The study aimed to test whether signatures of past pathogen exposure could be identified by cataloging public T cell receptors. General findings and caveats noted by the study authors: The authors suggested that the approach could potentially be extended to other disease states and immunological phenotypes. All 120 or so repertoires were used to score co-occurrence in the validation cohort in a later analysis, because that analysis had no HLA typing for the cohort. While some public TCRs were present in many individuals, most TCR sequences turned up only very rarely across donors. A few of the identified cytomegalovirus-associated TCR beta chains were confirmed in vitro to be specific for cytomegalovirus antigens. Of the cluster scores, approximately 95% were above 0 in a later analysis, which found that TCRs clustered in the first cohort also tended to co-occur in the 120 validation repertoires. The classifier was reported to diagnose cytomegalovirus status with high specificity and sensitivity in both the original and validation cohorts. The study gave a list of under 200 TCR beta chains associated with cytomegalovirus.

The method behind the library was the immunoSEQ multiplex PCR assay. The paper's processing steps were these. A statistical classification framework was developed to diagnose cytomegalovirus status using the catalog of TCR beta chain sequences. The table was pulled from immuneACCESS by TCRdb, which kept in-frame rearrangements only. Such tables lose some clones; where checked, under half of the loss comes from unresolved V genes, and the rest has no known cause. V and J calls and clone size follow that table, whereas D and trimming were derived from the DNA. The sample yields 200,000 or so clones; roughly 88% were counted once. Together, the top ten hold roughly an eighth of the sample. From cysteine to phenylalanine, the CDR3 is 11 amino acids long. This entry keeps only the CDR3 DNA: 33 bases, framed from base 1. Cut back by 8 bases and 8 bases, the V and J ends lie 9 bases apart. CDR1 MDHEN and CDR2 SYDVKM are derived from the germline V gene.

Donors formed part of the validation cohort, which comprised 120 subjects and was distinct from the first cohort of fewer than 750 subjects. This clone was recorded once. Its antigen remains undetermined. One base away there is no much larger clone; base qualities are not given. Sequenced: PBMCs. The chain couples TRBV28 to TRBJ1-4; the D gene is perhaps TRBD1, on 6 matching bases. The sequence was obtained from a woman aged 25-40 years in good health and CMV-seropositive. The CDR3 reads as follows: CASSDREKLFF. The bases are TGTGCCAGCTCAGACAGGGAAAAACTGTTTTTT.